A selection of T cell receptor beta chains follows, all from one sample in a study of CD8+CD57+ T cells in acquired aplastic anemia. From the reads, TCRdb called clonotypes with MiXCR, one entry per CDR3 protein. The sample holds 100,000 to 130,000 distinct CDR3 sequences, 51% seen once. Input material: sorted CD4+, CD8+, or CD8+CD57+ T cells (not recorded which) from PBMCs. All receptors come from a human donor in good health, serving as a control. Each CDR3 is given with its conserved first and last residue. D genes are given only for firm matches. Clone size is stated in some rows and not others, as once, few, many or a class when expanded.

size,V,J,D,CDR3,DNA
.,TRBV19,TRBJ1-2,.,CASSNYGRYGYTF,TGTGCCAGCAGTAATTACGGGAGATATGGCTACACCTTC
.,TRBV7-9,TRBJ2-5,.,CASSPQGWEETQYF,TGTGCCAGCAGCCCTCAGGGGTGGGAAGAGACCCAGTACTTC
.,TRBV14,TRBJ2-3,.,CASSQDLTDTQYF,TGTGCCAGCAGCCAAGACCTTACAGATACGCAGTATTTT
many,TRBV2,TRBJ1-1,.,CATGGRALMNTEAFF,TGTGCCACCGGGGGAAGGGCTTTAATGAACACTGAAGCTTTCTTT
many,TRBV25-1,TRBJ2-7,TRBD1,CASSSPGQGGYEQYF,TGCGCCAGCAGCTCTCCGGGACAGGGAGGTTACGAGCAGTACTTC
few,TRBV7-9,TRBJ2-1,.,CASSRPGEQFF,TGTGCCAGCAGCCGGCCCGGGGAGCAGTTCTTC
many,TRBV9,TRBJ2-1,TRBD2,CASSVVGLADNEQFF,TGTGCCAGCAGCGTAGTGGGACTAGCGGACAATGAGCAGTTCTTC
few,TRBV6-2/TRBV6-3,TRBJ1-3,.,CASSYDVPRRIGNTIYF,TGTGCCAGCAGTTACGATGTCCCAAGGAGGATCGGAAACACCATATATTTT
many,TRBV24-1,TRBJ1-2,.,CATSDLGGGHGYTF,TGTGCCACCAGTGATTTAGGAGGGGGACATGGCTACACCTTC
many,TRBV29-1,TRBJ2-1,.,CSVCTVSSYNEQFF,TGCAGCGTTTGTACTGTAAGCTCCTACAATGAGCAGTTCTTC
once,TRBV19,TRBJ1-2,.,CASSRGRDLGDGYTF,TGTGCCAGTAGTCGGGGGCGAGACTTAGGAGATGGCTACACCTTC
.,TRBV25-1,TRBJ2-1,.,CASSEGPGNLAF,TGTGCCAGCAGTGAGGGGCCCGGGAACCTCGCATTC
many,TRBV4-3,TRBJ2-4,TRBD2,CASSQGDGRGAQYF,TGCGCCAGCAGCCAAGGCGATGGGCGGGGGGCTCAGTACTTC
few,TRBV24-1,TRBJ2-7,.,CATSPAAVYEQYF,TGTGCCACCAGCCCGGCGGCAGTCTACGAGCAGTACTTC
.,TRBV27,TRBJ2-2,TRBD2,CASSKPGGTNTGELFF,TGTGCCAGCAGTAAACCCGGGGGGACGAACACCGGGGAGCTGTTTTTT
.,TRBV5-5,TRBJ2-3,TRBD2,CASSLRGGAATQYF,TGTGCCAGCAGCTTGCGCGGGGGGGCCGCTACGCAGTATTTT
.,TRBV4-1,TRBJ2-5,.,CASSQVVGDKKETQYF,TGCGCCAGCAGCCAAGTAGTAGGGGATAAAAAAGAGACCCAGTACTTC
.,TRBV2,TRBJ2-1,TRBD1,CASSTTGQGSTKFF,TGTGCCAGCAGTACTACGGGACAGGGTTCCACGAAGTTCTTC
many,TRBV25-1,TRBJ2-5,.,CASSGGGIQETQYF,TGTGCCAGCAGTGGGGGGGGCATACAAGAGACCCAGTACTTC
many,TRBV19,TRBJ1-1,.,CASRGGSGNTEAFF,TGTGCCAGTAGAGGGGGTTCGGGGAACACTGAAGCTTTCTTT
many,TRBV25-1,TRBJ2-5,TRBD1,CASSERGTAQTQYF,TGTGCCAGCAGTGAAAGGGGGACAGCCCAGACCCAGTACTTC
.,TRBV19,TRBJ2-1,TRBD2,CASSGLAGLNNEQFF,TGTGCCAGTAGTGGCCTAGCGGGATTAAACAATGAGCAGTTCTTC
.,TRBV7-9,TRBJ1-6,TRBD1,CASSPGTGINSPLHF,TGTGCCAGCAGCCCCGGGACAGGAATTAATTCACCCCTCCACTTT
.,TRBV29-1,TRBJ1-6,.,CSVGDGPNSPLHF,TGCAGCGTTGGGGACGGACCGAATTCACCCCTCCACTTT
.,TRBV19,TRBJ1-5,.,CAGSVVNQPRRF,TGTGCCGGTTCAGTGGTGAATCAGCCCCGGCGTTTT
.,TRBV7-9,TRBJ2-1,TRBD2,CASSNGLAGQQFF,TGTGCCAGCAGCAACGGACTAGCGGGCCAGCAGTTCTTC
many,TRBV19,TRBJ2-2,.,CAGRGGAGELFF,TGTGCCGGCCGGGGAGGCGCCGGGGAGCTGTTTTTT
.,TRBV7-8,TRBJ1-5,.,CASSLRGIQPQHF,TGTGCCAGCAGCTTAAGGGGTATTCAGCCCCAGCATTTT
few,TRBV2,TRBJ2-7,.,CASTQGQGRYEQYF,TGTGCCAGCACCCAAGGGCAGGGTAGATACGAGCAGTACTTC
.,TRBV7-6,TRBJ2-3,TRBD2,CASSLDASGSSTDTQYF,TGTGCCAGCAGCTTGGACGCGAGCGGGAGCAGCACAGATACGCAGTATTTT
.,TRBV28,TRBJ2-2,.,CASSFGGRDTGELFF,TGTGCCAGCAGCTTCGGGGGGCGCGACACCGGGGAGCTGTTTTTT
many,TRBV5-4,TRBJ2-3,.,CASSLEPQVRADSTDTQYF,TGTGCCAGCAGCTTGGAACCCCAAGTTCGGGCAGATAGCACAGATACGCAGTATTTT
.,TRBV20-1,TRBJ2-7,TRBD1,CSTRTGAYEQYF,TGCAGTACCCGGACAGGTGCCTACGAGCAGTACTTC
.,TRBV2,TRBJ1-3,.,CASSEKRWSSGNTIYF,TGTGCCAGCAGTGAAAAACGGTGGAGCTCTGGAAACACCATATATTTT
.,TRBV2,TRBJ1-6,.,CASRAGVDSPLHF,TGTGCCAGCCGGGCCGGGGTAGACTCACCCCTCCACTTT
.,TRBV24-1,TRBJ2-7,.,CAISTGQKTGEQYF,TGTGCCATCTCGACAGGCCAGAAAACCGGCGAGCAGTACTTC
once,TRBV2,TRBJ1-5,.,CASRLGSSNQPQHF,TGTGCCAGCAGACTAGGATCTAGCAATCAGCCCCAGCATTTT
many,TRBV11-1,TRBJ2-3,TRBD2,CASSPGGRGGADTQYF,TGTGCCAGCAGCCCTGGTGGGCGGGGGGGCGCAGATACGCAGTATTTT
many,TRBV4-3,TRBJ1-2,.,CASSQGTEGPDGYTF,TGCGCCAGCAGCCAAGGAACAGAGGGGCCTGATGGCTACACCTTC
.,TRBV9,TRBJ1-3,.,CASSVERAGNAIHF,TGTGCCAGCAGCGTAGAAAGGGCTGGAAACGCCATACATTTT
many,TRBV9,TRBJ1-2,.,CASSPRTDYGYTF,TGTGCCAGCAGCCCTCGGACCGATTATGGCTACACCTTC
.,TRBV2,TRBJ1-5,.,CASRGSAYSNQPQHF,TGTGCCAGCAGAGGGTCAGCGTATAGCAATCAGCCCCAGCATTTT
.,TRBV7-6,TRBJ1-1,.,CASGYEINTEAFF,TGTGCCAGCGGCTACGAAATAAACACTGAAGCTTTCTTT
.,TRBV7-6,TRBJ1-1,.,CASSPGHLNTEAFF,TGTGCCAGCAGCCCGGGACACTTGAACACTGAAGCTTTCTTT
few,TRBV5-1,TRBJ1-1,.,CASSLPRGQGTEAFF,TGCGCCAGCAGCTTGCCTCGGGGGCAAGGCACTGAAGCTTTCTTT
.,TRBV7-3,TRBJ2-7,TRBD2,CASSLTGGGAYEQYF,TGTGCCAGCAGCTTAACGGGCGGGGGGGCCTACGAGCAGTACTTC
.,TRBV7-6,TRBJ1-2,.,CASSSSLQGAYGYTF,TGTGCCAGCAGCTCCTCCCTACAGGGAGCCTATGGCTACACCTTC
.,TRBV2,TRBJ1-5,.,CASRTGTPANQPQHF,TGTGCCAGCAGGACCGGGACACCCGCCAATCAGCCCCAGCATTTT
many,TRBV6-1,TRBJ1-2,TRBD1,CASTREGAGGYTF,TGTGCCAGCACGAGGGAGGGGGCAGGTGGCTACACCTTC
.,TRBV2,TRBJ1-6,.,CASSEYTGRNSPLHF,TGTGCCAGCAGTGAATACACTGGCCGTAATTCACCCCTCCACTTT
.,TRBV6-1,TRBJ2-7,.,CASADSSYEQYF,TGTGCCAGCGCGGACAGTTCCTACGAGCAGTACTTC
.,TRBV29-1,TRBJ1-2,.,CSADGYYGYTF,TGCAGCGCTGACGGATACTATGGCTACACCTTC
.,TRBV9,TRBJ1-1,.,CASSVNYRNVDAFF,TGTGCCAGCAGCGTCAATTACAGGAACGTGGACGCTTTCTTT
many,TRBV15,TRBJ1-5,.,CATSPIQYSNQPQHF,TGTGCCACCAGCCCGATCCAATATAGCAATCAGCCCCAGCATTTT
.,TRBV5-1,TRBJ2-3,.,CASSFRHGDTQYF,TGCGCCAGCAGCTTTCGGCACGGCGATACGCAGTATTTT